The entry below gives a single T cell receptor (beta chain) sequence along with its context. Its cognate antigen is unknown. This sample stems from a study of shared clonotypes between healthy human individuals. The naive CD8 population came from CD45RO-negative cells selected for CCR7, without terminally differentiated effector memory CD45RA+ cells. The ends were cut back, 6 bases at V and 12 bases at J, with 21 bases in the middle. This CDR3 spans 14 amino acids. Germline CDR1 is MNHEY and CDR2 is SMNVEV (reference sequence). The data were produced by immunoSEQ multiplex PCR, yet TCRdb's version contains in-frame clones alone and is incomplete. Of about 600,000 clones listed, 98% were seen once; the top ten hold 0.3%. The study, taken as a whole, reports: Between a few donors, naive CD4 clonotypes were shared at a level of about 5%. The sampled material consisted only of blood, and tissue repertoires are likely to differ.

V gene TRBV27 combines with J gene TRBJ2-1; D unclear. Sequenced material: naive CD8+ T cells sorted from blood. This receptor was identified in a young man in good health. The CDR3 protein is CASSPNLPFWGQFF. DNA of the CDR3: TGTGCCAGCAGCCCCAACCTTCCCTTCTGGGGGCAGTTCTTC.